Given below is one T cell receptor (beta chain) in context. Method: immunoSEQ multiplex PCR; TCRdb's copy keeps in-frame clones and lacks some. The top ten hold approximately 2.5% of the sample, which has roughly 80,000 clones, roughly 93% seen once. The CDR3 spans 14 residues. V lost 6 bases and J lost 6, with 15 bases in between. CDR1 and CDR2 from the germline V gene are MNHEY and SVGAGI. This sample is drawn from a study of T cell changes during pregnancy in multiple sclerosis. The material sequenced was peripheral blood, taken in the second trimester of pregnancy. This sequence joins TRBV6-5 and TRBJ2-1; TRBD1 might be the D (5 bases). This receptor was obtained from a female donor with multiple sclerosis, enrolled in a pregnancy study. CDR3 coding DNA: TGTGCCAGCAGGGGTGTGGGTGGGGCCAATGAGCAGTTCTTC. Protein sequence: CASRGVGGANEQFF.